The T cell receptor beta chain described here comes from a study of high-grade serous ovarian cancer treatment subgroups. Note on this clone: Its cognate antigen is unknown.

TCRdb's copy holds only in-frame clones and misses some; the assay was immunoSEQ multiplex PCR. Among 4,500 to 6,000 clones, roughly 62% were seen once, and the ten largest hold over 12%. Tumor samples were obtained before definitive surgery or chemotherapy. Study conclusions and caveats: Without spatial data, bulk sequencing limits insight into HGSC tumor diversity.

The germline gives CDR1 KGHSH, CDR2 LQKENI. The CDR3 loop spans 15 amino acids. V shed 1 base and J shed 3 bases, with 13 bases lying between them. The receptor was derived from a human donor with high-grade serous ovarian cancer. The sequenced sample consisted of tumor tissue. This sequence joins TRBV18 and TRBJ2-7, with TRBD1 as a possible D gene (6 bases). The CDR3 here is CASSPLGQGNYEQYF. CDR3 nucleotide sequence: TGTGCCAGCTCACCACTCGGTCAGGGGAACTACGAGCAGTACTTC.